Presented here are 21 T cell receptor beta chains from one specimen sequenced in a study of CD8 T cells in ankylosing spondylitis. TCRdb fed the 5' RACE reads into MiXCR, producing one record per CDR3 protein. The table lists under 300,000 distinct CDR3 sequences, 8% to 11% of them singletons. The sequenced sample was blood, either unsorted or a sorted T cell fraction (not recorded which). These receptors all come from a male donor with ankylosing spondylitis or in good health (not recorded which).

The rearrangement joins TRBV5-1 to TRBJ2-5, with 7 bases matching TRBD1. Germline loops: CDR1 SGHRS, CDR2 YFSETQ. J lost 3 bases, V lost 0 bases, and 2 bases had no gene match. The CDR3 is 14 residues long. The CDR3 protein is CASSLVTGEETQYF. DNA of the CDR3: TGCGCCAGCAGCTTGGTTACAGGGGAAGAGACCCAGTACTTC.

This clonotype was picked up a small number of times. The J gene is TRBJ2-6, the V gene TRBV30, with D perhaps assigned TRBD1 or TRBD2 (5 bases each). CDR3 length: 12 residues. CDR1 is GTSNPN, CDR2 SVGIG, per germline (reference sequence). Trimming cost V 2 bases and J 14 bases, with 13 bases left between them. CDR3 in amino acids: CAWSRDAGLLTF. As DNA, the CDR3 is TGTGCCTGGAGTAGGGACGCAGGTCTCCTGACTTTC.

This chain connects TRBV5-4 to TRBJ2-1; D perhaps matches TRBD2 (5 bases). Trimming took 3 bases from V and 8 from J, leaving 18 bases between them. The germline gives CDR1 SGHNT, CDR2 YYREEE (reference sequence). CDR3 length: 15 amino acids. DNA for the CDR3: TGTGCCAGCAGCTCGGACGGGAAAGGTGGGGATGAGCAGTTCTTC. Residues: CASSSDGKGGDEQFF.

This clonotype was picked up a small number of times. A much larger clone differs from this one at a single base, so this may be a read error. The J gene is TRBJ2-1, the V gene TRBV5-1; 13 bases align to TRBD2. This CDR3 has 17 residues. From germline, CDR1 is SGHRS and CDR2 YFSETQ. The CDR3 coding sequence is TGCGCCAGCATCTTGGCCAGGACTAGCGGGGGCCACAATGAGCAGTTCTTC. Its translation: CASILARTSGGHNEQFF.

This clonotype was detected many times. The chain employs TRBV20-1 and TRBJ2-7; D gene unclear. The CDR3 is 11 residues long. Trimming removed 6 bases from V and 6 bases from J, with 12 bases in between. Germline CDR1 and CDR2: DFQATT and SNEGSKA (reference sequence). In DNA form, the CDR3 reads TGCAGTGCGCGCGCCCCAAGCGAGCAGTACTTC. Translation gives CSARAPSEQYF.

The sample holds many counts of this clonotype. The J gene is TRBJ2-1, the V gene TRBV3-1; TRBD2 aligns across 9 bases. CDR1 LGHDT and CDR2 YNNKEL come from the germline V gene (reference sequence). V dropped 4 bases and J dropped 9; count of bases not matched to a gene: 10. The CDR3 is made up of 15 amino acids. CDR3 sequence: CASSLWGGGAAEQFF. Here the CDR3 DNA reads TGTGCCAGCAGCCTTTGGGGCGGGGGGGCCGCTGAGCAGTTCTTC.

At least ten counts were recorded for this clonotype. DNA for the CDR3: TGTGCCAGCACCCCAATGACAGGGGGGAGTAACACTGAAGCTTTCTTT. Its protein is CASTPMTGGSNTEAFF. V gene TRBV7-7 combines with J gene TRBJ1-1, with 9 bases lining up with TRBD1. CDR1 SSHAT and CDR2 FNYEAQ come from the germline V gene (reference sequence). Unmatched junction bases numbered 11, after V lost 7 bases and J lost 2 bases. CDR3 size: 16 residues.

This clonotype has ten or more counts. The V gene is TRBV5-1, the J gene TRBJ2-5, with TRBD2 matching over 13 bases. The CDR3 runs 16 residues. Germline CDR1 and CDR2: SGHRS and YFSETQ. Trimming took 1 base from V and 5 from J; bases not matched to a gene: 5. This CDR3 is CASSLTSGGAGETQYF. The DNA of the CDR3 is TGCGCCAGCAGCTTGACTAGCGGGGGGGCCGGGGAGACCCAGTACTTC.

This clonotype has ten or more counts. The CDR3 DNA follows: TGTGCCAGCAGCTCACAGGGGAACACCGGGGAGCTGTTTTTT. Its protein product is CASSSQGNTGELFF. The V and J genes are TRBV7-7 and TRBJ2-2; a weak D match, TRBD1 (6 bases). V lost 4 bases to trimming and J lost 1 base, with 7 bases between them. Germline V gene sequence: CDR1 SSHAT, CDR2 FNYEAQ (reference sequence). The CDR3 runs to 14 residues.

This clonotype was seen many times. The chain is built from TRBV15 and TRBJ2-7; TRBD2 might be the D (5 bases). V gave up 0 bases and J gave up 7 bases, with 16 bases separating them. This CDR3 spans 15 amino acids. The germline CDR1 and CDR2 sequences are LNHNV and YYDKDF (reference sequence). CDR3 region: CATSREAWTGSEQYF. CDR3 nucleotide sequence: TGTGCCACCAGCAGAGAAGCCTGGACGGGGTCAGAGCAGTACTTC.

This clonotype was observed at least ten times. The chain is built from TRBV6-5 and TRBJ1-2; 7 bases are shared with TRBD1. Germline CDR1 is MNHEY and CDR2 is SVGAGI. With V trimmed by 4 bases and J by 1 base, 12 bases remained unmatched. The CDR3 length is 17 residues. The CDR3 DNA reads as TGTGCCAGCAGTTGGATATCCGGACAGGCGCTTAACTATGGCTACACCTTC. This encodes CASSWISGQALNYGYTF.

This clonotype was picked up many times. This sequence joins TRBV3-1 and TRBJ2-7; no definite D call. V lost 4 bases, J lost 5 bases, and 15 bases lay in between. Germline assignment: CDR1 LGHDT and CDR2 YNNKEL (reference sequence). The CDR3 extends over 14 amino acids. The CDR3 bases are TGTGCCAGCAGCCTCCGTTCAGCACGCAACGAGCAGTACTTC. This sequence encodes CASSLRSARNEQYF.

There are many counts of this clonotype. This rearrangement joins TRBV12-3 or TRBV12-4 to TRBJ2-3, with a tentative D call TRBD2 (6 bases). The CDR3 covers 16 residues. Trimming took off 4 bases at V and 7 bases at J, with 21 bases between the two ends. CDR3 protein: CASSWGKVGDSYTQYF. The CDR3 DNA reads TGTGCCAGCAGTTGGGGTAAAGTTGGGGACTCCTATACGCAGTATTTT.

This clonotype was counted at least ten times. The chain employs TRBV18 and TRBJ2-3, with 9 positions matching TRBD1. Germline V gives CDR1 KGHSH, CDR2 LQKENI. The trim removed 6 bases at V and 2 bases at J, leaving 9 bases unmatched. The CDR3 has 16 residues. For the CDR3, the DNA is TGTGCCAGCTCCCGACCGGGACAGGGTTCCACAGATACGCAGTATTTT. This translates into CASSRPGQGSTDTQYF.

This clonotype was detected ten times or more. V and J are TRBV18 and TRBJ2-2; D uncertain. CDR3 size: 15 residues. Germline V gene lookup returns CDR1 KGHSH and CDR2 LQKENI. V dropped 3 bases and J dropped 6 bases, with 14 bases sitting between them. CDR3 amino acids: CASSPQELSSGELFF. The CDR3 coding sequence is TGTGCCAGCTCACCGCAGGAGTTGTCATCCGGGGAGCTGTTTTTT.

This chain connects TRBV6-1 to TRBJ2-7; 10 positions agree with TRBD1. The CDR3 covers 16 residues. Unmatched junction bases numbered 13, after V lost 6 bases and J lost 5 bases. The V gene's germline CDR1 is MNHNS and CDR2 SASEGT. Here the CDR3 DNA reads TGTGCCAGCAGCATCGGGTTAGGGGACAGGGGCGACGAGCAGTACTTC. Encoded protein: CASSIGLGDRGDEQYF.

This clonotype was counted a few times. The rearrangement uses TRBV7-4 and TRBJ2-7, with D hard to call. Trimming took off 1 base at V and 4 bases at J, with 17 bases between the two ends. This CDR3 is 16 amino acids long. Germline assignment: CDR1 SGHVT and CDR2 SQSDAQ. The CDR3 coding sequence is TGTGCCAGCAGCTTAGAAGCACCTACCCATCTATACGAGCAGTACTTC. Its translation: CASSLEAPTHLYEQYF.

In regard to this clonotype: One junction end does not reproduce the germline sequence, and a read error may be involved. The chain links TRBV6-5 to TRBJ2-5, with unresolved D. The CDR3 totals 14 residues. In germline, CDR1 is MNHEY, CDR2 SVGAGI. The CDR3 DNA is TGTGCCAGCAGTTACAGCGTAAACCATGAGACCCAGTACTTC. Its protein product is CASSYSVNHETQYF.

In this sample, this clonotype turned up many times. J is TRBJ2-7 and V is TRBV12-5; D gene uncertain. Germline V gives CDR1 LGHNT, CDR2 FRNRAP. The CDR3 has 14 residues. Trimming pared 1 base from V and 0 bases from J, leaving 7 bases between. CDR3 sequence (DNA): TGTGCTAGTGGTTTGGGGCAGAACTCCTACGAGCAGTACTTC. Encoded protein: CASGLGQNSYEQYF.

The CDR3, as DNA: TGTGCCAGCTCACCACCGGCAGGGCCTCCTGGGGCCAACGTCCTGACTTTC. Translated: CASSPPAGPPGANVLTF. This sequence joins TRBV18 and TRBJ2-6; tentatively, D is TRBD1 (5 bases). The CDR3 covers 17 residues. Trimming cost V 0 bases and J 2 bases, with 11 bases left between them. Germline CDR1 reads KGHSH; CDR2 reads LQKENI. The whole variable domain, filled in from reference TRBV18 and TRBJ2-6, reads NAGVMQNPRHLVRRRGQEARLRCSPMKGHSHVYWYRQLPEEGLKFMVYLQKENIIDESGMPKERFSAEFPKEGPSILRIQQVVRGDSAAYFCASSPPAGPPGANVLTFGAGSRLTVL.

This clonotype was seen a handful of times. The chain links TRBV27 to TRBJ2-1; D not certain. Germline CDR1 is MNHEY and CDR2 is SMNVEV (reference sequence). Deletions cut 7 bases from V and 0 bases from J, with 13 bases between. This CDR3 region has 15 residues. In DNA form, the CDR3 reads TGTGCCAGCACCCGCACACAGAGCTCCTACAATGAGCAGTTCTTC. This encodes CASTRTQSSYNEQFF.